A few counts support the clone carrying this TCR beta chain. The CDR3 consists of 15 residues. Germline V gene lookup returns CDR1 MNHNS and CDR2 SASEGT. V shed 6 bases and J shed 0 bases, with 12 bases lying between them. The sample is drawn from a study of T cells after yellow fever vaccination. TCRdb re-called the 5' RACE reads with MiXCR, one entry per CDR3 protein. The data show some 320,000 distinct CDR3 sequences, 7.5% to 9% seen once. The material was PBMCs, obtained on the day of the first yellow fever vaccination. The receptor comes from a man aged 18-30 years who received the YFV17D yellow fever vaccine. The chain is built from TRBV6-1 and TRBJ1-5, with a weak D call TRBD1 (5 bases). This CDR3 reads CASRRQPYSNQPQHF. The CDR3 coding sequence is TGTGCCAGCAGGAGACAGCCTTATAGCAATCAGCCCCAGCATTTT.